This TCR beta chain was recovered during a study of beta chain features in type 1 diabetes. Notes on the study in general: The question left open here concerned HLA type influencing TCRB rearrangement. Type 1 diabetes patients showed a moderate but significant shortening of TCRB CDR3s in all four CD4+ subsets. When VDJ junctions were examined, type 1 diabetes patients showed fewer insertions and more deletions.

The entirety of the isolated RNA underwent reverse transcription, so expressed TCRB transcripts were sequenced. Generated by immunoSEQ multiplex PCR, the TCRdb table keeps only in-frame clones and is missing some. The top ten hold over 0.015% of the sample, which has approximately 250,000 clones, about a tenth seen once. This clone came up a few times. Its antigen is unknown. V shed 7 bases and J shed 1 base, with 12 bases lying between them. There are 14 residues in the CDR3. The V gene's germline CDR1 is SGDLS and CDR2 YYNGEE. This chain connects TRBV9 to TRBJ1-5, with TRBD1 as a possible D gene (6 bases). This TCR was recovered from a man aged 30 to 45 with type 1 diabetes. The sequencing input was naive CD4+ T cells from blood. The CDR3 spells CASGRTESNQPQHF. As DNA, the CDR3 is TGTGCCAGCGGCAGGACAGAGAGCAATCAGCCCCAGCATTTT.